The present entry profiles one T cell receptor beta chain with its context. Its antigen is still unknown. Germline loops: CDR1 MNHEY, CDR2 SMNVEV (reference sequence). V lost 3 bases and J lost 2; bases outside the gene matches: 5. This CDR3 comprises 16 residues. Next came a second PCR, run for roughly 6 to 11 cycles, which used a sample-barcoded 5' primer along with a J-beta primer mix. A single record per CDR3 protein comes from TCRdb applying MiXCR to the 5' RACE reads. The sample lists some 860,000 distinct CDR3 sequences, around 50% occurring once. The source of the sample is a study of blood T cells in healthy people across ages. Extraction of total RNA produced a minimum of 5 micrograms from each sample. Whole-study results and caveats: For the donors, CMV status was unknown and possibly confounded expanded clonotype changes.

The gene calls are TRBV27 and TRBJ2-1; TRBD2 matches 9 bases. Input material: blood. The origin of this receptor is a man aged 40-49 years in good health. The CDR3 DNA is TGTGCCAGCAGTTTGCGGACTAGCGCGACCTACAATGAGCAGTTCTTC. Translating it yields CASSLRTSATYNEQFF.